The TCR beta chain under discussion was sequenced for a study of OX40 agonist ivuxolimab in advanced cancers. Whole-study context: The mean age was approximately 56 years, ranging from about 23 to 85, with more than 70% of participants male.

With regard to this clone: The target antigen is unknown.

Sequencing was performed with immunoSEQ multiplex PCR; in TCRdb, only in-frame clones are kept and a portion is missing. The table records just over 60,000 clones, 92% of them present only once. Study-wide points: Among expanded peripheral T cells, antigen specificity went undetermined.

V shed 1 base and J shed 8 bases, with 11 bases lying between them. Germline V gene sequence: CDR1 SNHLY, CDR2 FYNNEI. There are 14 residues in the CDR3. V and J are TRBV2 and TRBJ1-4, with unresolved D. The specimen comprised CD4+ or CD8+ T cells sorted from blood, sampled in a trial of the OX40 agonist ivuxolimab. The source is an adult with an advanced solid tumor such as melanoma, head and neck, liver or kidney cancer. The CDR3 loop reads CASSEGRTREKLFF. The CDR3 DNA sequence: TGTGCCAGCAGTGAAGGCCGGACTCGGGAAAAACTGTTTTTT.